The 18 T cell receptor beta chains below come from one sample, sequenced in a study of blood T cell repertoires in COVID-19. Clones were sequenced by immunoSEQ multiplex PCR, and TCRdb holds only the in-frame ones, with some missing. The data show about 210,000 clones, 70% to 90% seen once. Material for sequencing was peripheral blood. All receptors derive from an elderly woman with acute or convalescent COVID-19.

The gene calls are TRBV5-1 and TRBJ2-7; 7 nucleotides match TRBD2. This CDR3 has 14 residues. The V and J ends lost 4 bases and 5 bases, in that order; junction bases with no gene match: 9. Germline V CDR1 and CDR2: SGHRS, YFSETQ. The CDR3 DNA sequence: TGCGCCAGCAGCCTCGCGGGAGCGGCCGACGAGCAGTACTTC. This sequence encodes CASSLAGAADEQYF.

The chain combines TRBV4-3 with TRBJ1-2, with D maybe TRBD1 (6 bases). Germline CDR1 is LGHNA and CDR2 is YSLEER. The CDR3 totals 15 residues. V lost 0 bases to trimming and J lost 7 bases, with 15 bases between them. The CDR3 region has the DNA TGCGCCAGCAGCCAAGAAGGGGGAGGGCCGGGTGGCTACACCTTC. It yields the protein CASSQEGGGPGGYTF.

This chain joins TRBV9 and TRBJ2-1; 8 bases agree with TRBD2. The J segment lost 7 bases and the V segment lost 4 bases, leaving 19 bases of the junction unmatched. CDR1 and CDR2 from the germline V gene are SGDLS and YYNGEE. The CDR3 spans 18 residues. The CDR3 bases are TGTGCCAGCAGCCCCCGCCGTCCCCCTTTAGCGGGAAAAAATGAGCAGTTCTTC. It specifies CASSPRRPPLAGKNEQFF.

The chain is built from TRBV6-5 and TRBJ2-5; D is unresolved. Per the germline V gene, CDR1 is MNHEY and CDR2 is SVGAGI. The CDR3 is 13 residues long. Trimming pared 7 bases from V and 1 base from J, leaving 10 bases between. CDR3 loop: CASNRGAQETQYF. The CDR3 DNA sequence: TGTGCCAGCAACCGCGGAGCCCAAGAGACCCAGTACTTC.

The chain joins TRBV18 to TRBJ2-1; 12 bases match TRBD2. The germline V gene has CDR1 KGHSH and CDR2 LQKENI. The ends lost 6 bases at V and 1 base at J; junction bases unmatched: 7. The CDR3 has 17 residues. CDR3 amino acids: CASSQETSGRSYNEQFF. The CDR3 DNA follows: TGTGCCAGCTCCCAGGAGACTAGCGGGAGATCCTACAATGAGCAGTTCTTC.

CDR3: CASSLEDRGNSPLHF. DNA for the CDR3: TGTGCCAGCAGTTTAGAGGACAGGGGAAATTCACCCCTCCACTTT. The chain joins TRBV28 to TRBJ1-6; 9 bases align to TRBD1. CDR3 size: 15 residues. Germline CDR1 and CDR2: MDHEN and SYDVKM. V dropped 2 bases and J dropped 7; count of bases not matched to a gene: 3.

The gene calls are TRBV20-1 and TRBJ1-2, with D hard to call. The CDR3 sequence is 10 residues long. V was trimmed by 1 base and J by 13 bases, leaving 10 bases between them. Germline CDR1 DFQATT, CDR2 SNEGSKA (reference sequence). The CDR3: CSARGAALTF. The CDR3 region has the DNA TGCAGTGCTAGAGGGGCAGCCCTCACCTTC.

The chain couples TRBV3-1 (or the pseudogene TRBV3-2) to TRBJ1-1; 9 positions agree with TRBD1. The germline V gene encodes CDR1 LGHDT and CDR2 YNNKEL (reference sequence). Unmatched junction bases numbered 6, after V lost 4 bases and J lost 0 bases. The CDR3 spans 16 residues. The CDR3 region has the DNA TGTGCCAGCAGCCCACCGGGACAGGGATTGAACACTGAAGCTTTCTTT. Residues: CASSPPGQGLNTEAFF.

The chain joins TRBV5-4 to TRBJ1-2; a possible D gene is TRBD1 (6 bases). Germline V CDR1 and CDR2: SGHNT, YYREEE (reference sequence). Trimming left V 0 bases short and J 9 bases short, with 9 bases between. This CDR3 is 12 amino acids long. Here the CDR3 DNA reads TGTGCCAGCAGCTTGGCGACAGGAAGCTACACCTTC. It encodes CASSLATGSYTF. The full variable domain, completed using reference TRBV5-4 and TRBJ1-2, is ETGVTQSPTHLIKTRGQQVTLRCSSQSGHNTVSWYQQALGQGPQFIFQYYREEENGRGNFPPRFSGLQFPNYSSELNVNALELDDSALYLCASSLATGSYTFGSGTRLTVV.

The CDR3 sequence: CASSMTGTNYEQYF. CDR3 DNA: TGTGCCAGCAGCATGACCGGGACTAACTACGAGCAGTACTTC. The chain couples TRBV7-9 to TRBJ2-7; 7 bases agree with TRBD2. The CDR3 totals 14 residues. Germline V CDR1 and CDR2: SEHNR, FQNEAQ (reference sequence). After removal of 5 bases from V and 3 bases from J, the junction contained 7 bases not matched to a gene.

The CDR3 spells CASSLLPGHDYNEQFF. The CDR3 nucleotides read TGTGCCAGCAGCTTATTACCGGGACACGACTACAATGAGCAGTTCTTC. The rearrangement uses TRBV7-3 and TRBJ2-1; tentatively, D is TRBD1 (6 bases). The CDR3 has 16 residues. Germline V lookup: CDR1 SGHTA, CDR2 FQGTGA. The V and J ends lost 2 bases and 3 bases respectively, with 14 bases between them.

V gene TRBV4-3 combines with J gene TRBJ1-4, with 7 bases that match TRBD1. The CDR3 length is 14 residues. J lost 6 bases, V lost 4 bases, and 5 bases had no gene match. Looked up from germline, CDR1 is LGHNA and CDR2 is YSLEER. The CDR3 loop reads CASSLTGLDEKLFF. CDR3 nucleotides: TGCGCCAGCAGCCTGACAGGGTTGGATGAAAAACTGTTTTTT.

The chain is built from TRBV7-6 and TRBJ2-7; the D gene is possibly TRBD2 (5 bases). From germline, CDR1 is SGHVS and CDR2 FNYEAQ. Between the trimmed V and J ends, which lost 1 base and 2 bases, there was a span of 12 bases. CDR3 length: 15 amino acids. The CDR3 DNA follows: TGTGCCAGCAGCTTAGGAAGACTGGAGGCCTACGAGCAGTACTTC. Its protein is CASSLGRLEAYEQYF.

This clone occurred a few times. This chain connects TRBV6-5 to TRBJ1-1; D remains unclear. There are 13 residues in the CDR3. The germline gives CDR1 MNHEY, CDR2 SVGAGI. The V and J ends lost 0 bases and 8 bases respectively, with 10 bases between them. CDR3: CASSYSIVQEAFF. DNA for the CDR3: TGTGCCAGCAGTTACTCAATAGTACAGGAAGCTTTCTTT.

The chain has TRBV15 and TRBJ2-7; 12 positions match TRBD2. The length of the CDR3 is 19 residues. Germline loops: CDR1 LNHNV, CDR2 YYDKDF (reference sequence). V trimming: 3 bases; J trimming: 4 bases; junction bases outside the gene matches: 16. The CDR3 coding sequence is TGTGCCACCAGCAGTAGACAGGGTTCGCGGACTAGCGGGACTTACGAGCAGTACTTC. Amino acid sequence: CATSSRQGSRTSGTYEQYF.

This rearrangement joins TRBV5-1 to TRBJ2-1; D is perhaps TRBD2 (6 bases). Germline lookup yields CDR1 SGHRS and CDR2 YFSETQ. The CDR3 covers 14 residues. The V and J ends lost 3 bases and 5 bases respectively, with 12 bases between them. The CDR3 DNA reads as TGCGCCAGCAGCTGGAAGGACTATAACAATGAGCAGTTCTTC. The encoded protein is CASSWKDYNNEQFF. The full variable domain, its missing parts supplied by reference TRBV5-1 and TRBJ2-1, is KAGVTQTPRYLIKTRGQQVTLSCSPISGHRSVSWYQQTPGQGLQFLFEYFSETQRNKGNFPGRFSGRQFSNSRSEMNVSTLELGDSALYLCASSWKDYNNEQFFGPGTRLTVL.

The chain joins TRBV5-1 to TRBJ2-7; TRBD1 matches 10 bases. Germline CDR1 reads SGHRS; CDR2 reads YFSETQ. Germline trimming cut 4 bases from V and 5 bases from J; bases unmatched to any gene: 6. CDR3 length: 14 residues. For the CDR3, the DNA is TGCGCCAGCAGCGCCGACAGGGGGCAAGACGAGCAGTACTTC. It translates to CASSADRGQDEQYF.

The rearrangement uses TRBV7-8 and TRBJ2-7; the match to TRBD2 covers 8 bases. Per germline, CDR1 SGHVS and CDR2 FQNEAQ. The V gene end was trimmed by 5 bases and the J gene end by 3 bases; junction bases not matched to a gene: 3. The CDR3 length is 13 residues. CDR3 nucleotides: TGTGCCAGCAGCCGGACTAGCTTCTACGAGCAGTACTTC. This gives the protein CASSRTSFYEQYF.